This T cell receptor (beta chain) is drawn from a study of T cell responses to AZD1222 COVID-19 vaccine. Regarding the study as a whole: Repertoire sampling occurred only after the peak T cell response.

Using immunoSEQ multiplex PCR, the repertoire was profiled, and TCRdb retains in-frame clones only, with some absent. The sample records 100,000 to 120,000 clones, 92% being singletons. The V and J ends lost 8 bases and 0 bases respectively, with 11 bases between them. From germline, CDR1 is SGHTA and CDR2 FQGTGA. This CDR3 contains 14 residues. About this clone itself: What it recognizes is unknown.

The source is an adult in good health. The chain recombines TRBV7-3 with TRBJ1-3; the D is unclear. Here the sequenced sample was peripheral blood, taken on day 0 of AZD1222 vaccination. CDR3 protein: CASASGSSGNTIYF. Here the CDR3 DNA reads TGTGCCAGCGCCTCCGGGAGCTCTGGAAACACCATATATTTT.